Each of the 23 T cell receptor beta chains below was sequenced from the same sample in a study of T cells expressing NK-cell markers. Following a re-call of the 5' RACE reads, TCRdb has one entry per CDR3 protein and lacks DNA. The sample's table shows roughly 20,000 distinct CDR3 sequences. Sequencing used blood T cells: a sorted CD56 or NKG2C T cell subset, CD4+ or CD8+ T cells, or bulk PBMC T cells (not recorded which). The receptors stem from a man aged 18 to 70 in good health.

CDR3 protein: CASSTRDRGFSGANVLTF. The rearrangement uses TRBV6-2 or TRBV6-3 and TRBJ2-6; TCRdb designates TRBD1, a call that cannot be tested without DNA. The CDR3 loop spans 18 amino acids. CDR1 is MNHEY, CDR2 SVGEGT, per germline.

The V call is TRBV12-3 or TRBV12-4, the J call TRBJ2-2; with no DNA, the TCRdb D assignment of TRBD1 cannot be verified. There are 14 residues in the CDR3. The CDR3 sequence is CASSFRDAYQELFF.

This chain uses TRBV7-2 with TRBJ1-5; with no DNA, the TCRdb D assignment of TRBD1 cannot be verified. There are 14 residues in the CDR3. Per germline, CDR1 SGHTA and CDR2 FQGNSA. The CDR3 reads CASSPGPGSQPQHF.

The chain combines TRBV6-6 with TRBJ1-1; TCRdb proposes TRBD1, but this gene call is untestable without DNA. Germline loops: CDR1 MNHNY, CDR2 SVGAGI (reference sequence). This CDR3 comprises 13 residues. The chain's CDR3 is CAINGGVGTEAFF.

The V call is TRBV19, the J call TRBJ1-5. Germline loops: CDR1 LNHDA, CDR2 SQIVND (reference sequence). The CDR3 spans 17 residues. The CDR3 loop is CASSIPRYRSGNQPQHF.

The rearrangement joins TRBV5-1 to TRBJ1-3. This CDR3 comprises 13 residues. CDR1 is SGHRS and CDR2 is YFSETQ in the germline V gene. CDR3 residues: CASSSLSGDTIYF.

The V call is TRBV20-1, the J call TRBJ2-7; TCRdb designates TRBD2, a call that cannot be tested without DNA. There are 16 residues in the CDR3. Germline values: CDR1 DFQATT, CDR2 SNEGSKA (reference sequence). The CDR3 is CSARDLAGGSSYEQYF.

The chain carries TRBV5-6 and TRBJ1-2. Germline V gives CDR1 SGHDT, CDR2 YYEEEE. The CDR3 is 14 residues long. CDR3 region: CASSLTGANYGYTF.

The V call is TRBV14, the J call TRBJ2-5; TCRdb's D call, TRBD2, is unchecked because there is no DNA. The CDR3 extends over 15 amino acids. The germline V gene has CDR1 SGHDN and CDR2 FVKESK. CDR3 amino acids: CASSFRTSVKETQYF.

The gene calls are TRBV4-1 and TRBJ2-7. The CDR3 spans 17 residues. Germline lookup yields CDR1 MGHRA and CDR2 YSYEKL. The CDR3 is CASSQDPGQKSSYEQYF.

V usage is TRBV30 and J usage is TRBJ1-1; TCRdb's assignment of TRBD1 cannot be checked, as there is no DNA. This CDR3 region has 13 residues. Germline CDR1 reads GTSNPN; CDR2 reads SVGIG (reference sequence). The CDR3 here is CAWGLGQHTEAFF.

This chain joins TRBV19 and TRBJ2-3; TCRdb proposes TRBD2, but this gene call is untestable without DNA. This CDR3 has 14 residues. Germline CDR1 is LNHDA and CDR2 is SQIVND (reference sequence). This CDR3 is CASTSLGGTDTQYF. Full variable domain (outside the CDR3, taken from reference TRBV19 and TRBJ2-3): DGGITQSPKYLFRKEGQNVTLSCEQNLNHDAMYWYRQDPGQGLRLIYYSQIVNDFQKGDIAEGYSVSREKKESFPLTVTSAQKNPTAFYLCASTSLGGTDTQYFGPGTRLTVL.

The chain uses TRBV6-5 and TRBJ1-2; TCRdb returns TRBD1, unconfirmable since there is no DNA. CDR1 and CDR2 from the germline V gene are MNHEY and SVGAGI. The CDR3 spans 14 residues. This chain's CDR3 is CASSSPVGGNGYTF.

This chain connects TRBV5-5 to TRBJ2-7; there is no DNA to check the TCRdb D call of TRBD1. This CDR3 has 15 amino acids. Germline CDR1 SGHKS, CDR2 YYEKEE (reference sequence). This chain's CDR3 is CASSTGTGGFHEQYF.

The J gene is TRBJ1-1, the V gene TRBV3-1. Germline V lookup: CDR1 LGHDT, CDR2 YNNKEL (reference sequence). The CDR3 contains 14 residues. CDR3 sequence: CASSQDGLNTEAFF.

The V call is TRBV5-1, the J call TRBJ2-7; the D call of TRBD2 rests on TCRdb alone, since no DNA is present to check it. The CDR3 is made up of 16 amino acids. Germline-derived CDR1 and CDR2 are SGHRS and YFSETQ. Here the CDR3 reads CASSLGEGRGAYEQYF.

The rearrangement joins TRBV2 to TRBJ2-7; TCRdb lists TRBD1, though no DNA is available to test this call. The V gene's germline CDR1 is SNHLY and CDR2 FYNNEI. The CDR3 spans 12 residues. The CDR3 sequence is CASSEKGDEQYF. The full variable domain, its missing parts supplied by reference TRBV2 and TRBJ2-7, is EPEVTQTPSHQVTQMGQEVILRCVPISNHLYFYWYRQILGQKVEFLVSFYNNEISEKSEIFDDQFSVERPDGSNFTLKIRSTKLEDSAMYFCASSEKGDEQYFGPGTRLTVT.

V usage is TRBV5-4 and J usage is TRBJ2-5; TCRdb's assignment of TRBD1 cannot be checked, as there is no DNA. In germline, CDR1 is SGHNT, CDR2 YYREEE (reference sequence). CDR3 length equals 17 residues. CDR3 region: CASSLVSGGWGQETQYF.

The chain links TRBV27 to TRBJ2-7; there is no DNA to check the TCRdb D call of TRBD2. The CDR3 consists of 14 residues. CDR1 and CDR2 from the germline V gene are MNHEY and SMNVEV (reference sequence). CDR3: CASSFFGGAYEQYF.

The rearrangement links TRBV12-3 or TRBV12-4 to TRBJ2-7; the D call of TRBD1 rests on TCRdb alone, since no DNA is present to check it. The CDR3 is 14 residues long. Here the CDR3 reads CASSFGGARDEQYF.

This chain uses TRBV10-1 with TRBJ1-1; TCRdb picks TRBD1, but there is no DNA to check that call. This CDR3 is 16 amino acids long. The germline CDR1 and CDR2 sequences are WNHNN and SYGVQD (reference sequence). This CDR3 is CASRASGTGPSTEAFF.

V is TRBV20-1 and J is TRBJ2-5; the D call from TCRdb, TRBD2, cannot be confirmed without DNA. CDR3 length: 14 amino acids. Looked up from germline, CDR1 is DFQATT and CDR2 is SNEGSKA (reference sequence). This chain's CDR3 is CSATIAGVQETQYF.

This rearrangement joins TRBV11-2 to TRBJ1-2; TCRdb reports TRBD1, a call that lacks DNA to check it against. Germline CDR1 is SGHAT and CDR2 is FQNNGV. This CDR3 comprises 15 residues. The CDR3 sequence: CASSTDRAANYGYTF.